The 15 T cell receptor beta chains below come from one sample, sequenced in a study of blood T cell repertoires in COVID-19. The method was immunoSEQ multiplex PCR; TCRdb's version includes in-frame clones alone and lacks a portion of them. The repertoire holds 100,000 to 150,000 clones, 81% seen once, with approximately 18% in the top ten. The sample was peripheral blood. The source of these receptors is a man aged 30 to 45 with COVID-19, enrolled during active disease.

Here the CDR3 reads CASSEYVGAGDSNQPQHF. The CDR3, as DNA: TGCGCCAGCAGTGAGTACGTCGGGGCAGGGGATAGCAATCAGCCCCAGCATTTT. This chain uses TRBV10-1 with TRBJ1-5; perhaps TRBD1 as D (6 bases). The CDR3 is made up of 18 amino acids. The germline gives CDR1 WNHNN, CDR2 SYGVQD (reference sequence). Trimming took off 1 base at V and 0 bases at J, with 16 bases between the two ends.

This clone was picked up one time. CDR3 sequence (DNA): TGCGCCAGCAGCCAAACTGGACAGTCTTACAATGAGCAGTTCTTC. Residues: CASSQTGQSYNEQFF. The genes are TRBV4-1 and TRBJ2-1; tentatively, D is TRBD1 (6 bases). This CDR3 is built from 15 residues. The germline CDR1 and CDR2 sequences are MGHRA and YSYEKL. The V and J ends lost 2 bases and 4 bases respectively, with 12 bases between them.

V gene TRBV7-9 combines with J gene TRBJ1-6, with TRBD1 matching 8 bases. The trim removed 5 bases at V and 7 bases at J, leaving 10 bases unmatched. This CDR3 is 16 amino acids long. CDR1 is SEHNR and CDR2 is FQNEAQ in the germline V gene (reference sequence). In DNA form, the CDR3 reads TGTGCCAGCAGCCCCCGGACAGGGAGGGTAAATTCACCCCTCCACTTT. Encoded protein: CASSPRTGRVNSPLHF. Combining the CDR3 with reference TRBV7-9 and TRBJ1-6 gives the whole variable domain DTGVSQNPRHKITKRGQNVTFRCDPISEHNRLYWYRQTLGQGPEFLTYFQNEAQLEKSRLLSDRFSAERPKGSFSTLEIQRTEQGDSAMYLCASSPRTGRVNSPLHFGNGTRLTVT.

The chain links TRBV6-5 to TRBJ1-6, with D maybe TRBD1 (5 bases). Between the trimmed V and J ends, which lost 4 bases and 9 bases, there was a span of 16 bases. In germline, CDR1 is MNHEY, CDR2 SVGAGI. The CDR3 covers 15 residues. CDR3 coding DNA: TGTGCCAGCAGTTTCTCTCAGGGTCATACTTCACCCCTCCACTTT. Residues: CASSFSQGHTSPLHF.

The rearrangement joins TRBV5-1 to TRBJ1-4; D is unclear. CDR1 and CDR2 (germline): SGHRS, YFSETQ. Trimming removed 5 bases from V and 7 bases from J, with 3 bases in between. The CDR3 spans 10 residues. CDR3 DNA: TGCGCCAGCAGTAGTGAAAAACTGTTTTTT. As protein: CASSSEKLFF.

This clone is a singleton in its sample. The sample holds other DNA sequences that translate to the same CDR3. The chain has TRBV11-1 and TRBJ1-2; D is unclear. Trimming removed 5 bases from V and 7 bases from J, with 11 bases in between. Per germline, CDR1 SGHAT and CDR2 FQDESV (reference sequence). The CDR3 consists of 12 residues. The CDR3 DNA reads as TGTGCCAGCAGCAACGCTCGGGGTGGCTACACCTTC. Its translation is CASSNARGGYTF.

V usage is TRBV10-3 and J usage is TRBJ2-1; 10 bases line up with TRBD2. The V gene's germline CDR1 is ENHRY and CDR2 SYGVKD. Germline trimming cut 0 bases from V and 0 bases from J; bases unmatched to any gene: 11. The CDR3 spans 20 residues. This chain's CDR3 is CAISESRTSGYQASYNEQFF. CDR3 coding DNA: TGTGCCATCAGTGAGTCTCGGACTAGCGGATACCAAGCCTCCTACAATGAGCAGTTCTTC.

The chain carries TRBV30 and TRBJ2-1; TRBD1 agrees at 9 bases. J gave up 4 bases and V 4 bases, and 20 bases lay outside the gene matches. This CDR3 has 19 residues. Germline V gene sequence: CDR1 GTSNPN, CDR2 SVGIG (reference sequence). The CDR3 protein is CAWTGGGTGKILMYNEQFF. Written as DNA, the CDR3 is TGTGCCTGGACTGGGGGGGGGACAGGGAAAATACTAATGTACAATGAGCAGTTCTTC.

In its sample, this clone was seen once. The chain couples TRBV4-3 to TRBJ2-7; D gene unclear. The CDR3 totals 15 residues. V lost 0 bases to trimming and J lost 4 bases, with 13 bases between them. Germline V gene data show CDR1 as LGHNA and CDR2 as YSLEER. The CDR3 loop reads CASSQEKYSFYEQYF. In nucleotides, the CDR3 is TGCGCCAGCAGCCAAGAAAAGTACAGCTTTTACGAGCAGTACTTC.

This clone was picked up a small number of times. J is TRBJ2-2 and V is TRBV19, with D unresolved. This CDR3 region has 14 residues. V lost 2 bases and J 4 bases, leaving 8 bases between the germline ends. Germline V gene data show CDR1 as LNHDA and CDR2 as SQIVND (reference sequence). The CDR3 DNA follows: TGTGCCAGTAGTATATCGGTGTCCACCGGGGAGCTGTTTTTT. This encodes CASSISVSTGELFF.

The gene calls are TRBV10-3 and TRBJ1-2; D call uncertain. Germline V gene sequence: CDR1 ENHRY, CDR2 SYGVKD. The V end lost 5 bases, the J end lost 6 bases, and 7 bases lay between the germline ends. The CDR3 is made up of 11 amino acids. DNA for the CDR3: TGTGCCATCAGTCCCGGGGATGGCTACACCTTC. This gives the protein CAISPGDGYTF.

The chain couples TRBV11-2 to TRBJ2-6; TRBD1 matches 7 bases. V was pared by 2 bases and J by 7 bases, with 11 bases of the junction left unmatched. Per germline, CDR1 SGHAT and CDR2 FQNNGV. This CDR3 spans 17 amino acids. The CDR3: CASSLLFGQVKANVLTF. The CDR3 DNA follows: TGTGCCAGCAGCTTACTCTTCGGACAGGTTAAAGCCAACGTCCTGACTTTC. The variable domain in full, with the rest retrieved from reference TRBV11-2 and TRBJ2-6, is EAGVAQSPRYKIIEKRQSVAFWCNPISGHATLYWYQQILGQGPKLLIQFQNNGVVDDSQLPKDRFSAERLKGVDSTLKIQPAKLEDSAVYLCASSLLFGQVKANVLTFGAGSRLTVL.

V is TRBV6-5 and J is TRBJ1-1, with D possibly being TRBD1 (6 bases). Germline assignment: CDR1 MNHEY and CDR2 SVGAGI. The CDR3 is made up of 15 amino acids. Between the trimmed V and J ends, which lost 7 bases and 4 bases, there was a span of 19 bases. This CDR3 reads CASIHGRGEGTEAFF. The CDR3 DNA reads TGTGCCAGCATCCACGGTAGGGGGGAGGGCACTGAAGCTTTCTTT.

The chain recombines TRBV29-1 with TRBJ1-1; 8 bases match TRBD1. Germline V gene sequence: CDR1 SQVTM, CDR2 ANQGSEA. V lost 4 bases to trimming and J lost 1 base; unmatched junction nucleotides: 5. The CDR3 sequence is 14 residues long. DNA for the CDR3: TGCAGCGTTGGGACAGGGAACCGGAACACTGAAGCTTTCTTT. Protein sequence: CSVGTGNRNTEAFF.

This rearrangement joins TRBV6-2 or TRBV6-3 to TRBJ1-2, with 7 bases aligning to TRBD1. J lost 4 bases, V lost 1 base, and 3 bases had no gene match. This CDR3 spans 14 amino acids. The germline V gene encodes CDR1 MNHEY and CDR2 SVGEGT. CDR3 sequence (DNA): TGTGCCAGCAGTTACTGGGACAGTTTCTATGGCTACACCTTC. This gives the protein CASSYWDSFYGYTF.